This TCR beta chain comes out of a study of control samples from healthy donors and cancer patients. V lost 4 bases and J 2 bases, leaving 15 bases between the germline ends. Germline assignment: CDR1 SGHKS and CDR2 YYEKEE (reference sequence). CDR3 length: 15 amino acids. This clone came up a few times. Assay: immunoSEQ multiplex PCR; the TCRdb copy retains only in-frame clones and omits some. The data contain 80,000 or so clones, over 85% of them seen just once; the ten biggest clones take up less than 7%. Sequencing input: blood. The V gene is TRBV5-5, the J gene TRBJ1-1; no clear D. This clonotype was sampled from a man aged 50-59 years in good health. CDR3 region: CASSAANIVNTEAFF. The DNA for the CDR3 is TGTGCCAGCAGCGCGGCCAATATCGTAAACACTGAAGCTTTCTTT.